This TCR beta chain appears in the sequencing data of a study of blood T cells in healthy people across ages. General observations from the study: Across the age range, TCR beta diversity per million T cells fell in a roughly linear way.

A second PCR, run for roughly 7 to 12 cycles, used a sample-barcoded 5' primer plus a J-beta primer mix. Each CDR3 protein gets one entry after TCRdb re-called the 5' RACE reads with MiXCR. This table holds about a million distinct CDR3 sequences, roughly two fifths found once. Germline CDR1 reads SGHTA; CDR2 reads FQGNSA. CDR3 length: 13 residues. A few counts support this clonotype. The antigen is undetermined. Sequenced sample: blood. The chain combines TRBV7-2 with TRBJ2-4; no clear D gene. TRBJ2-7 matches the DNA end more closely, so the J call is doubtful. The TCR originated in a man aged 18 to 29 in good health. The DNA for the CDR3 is TGTGCCAGCAGAACAACCCCGACGGGCGAGCAGTACTTC. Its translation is CASRTTPTGEQYF.